This T cell receptor beta chain is drawn from a study of early T cells in non-severe SARS-CoV-2 infection. The wider study: Sequencing of bulk RNA from unsorted whole blood was done, without chain pairing.

Individual cDNA molecules were tagged with unique molecular identifiers. TCRdb re-called the 5' RACE reads through MiXCR, storing one row per CDR3 protein. The sample lists about 50,000 distinct CDR3 sequences, under 7.5% occurring once. The material was whole blood, obtained at baseline. The source is an adult who was a healthcare worker with PCR-confirmed SARS-CoV-2 infection or an uninfected control (not recorded which).

This CDR3 reads CASRPGNSYEQYF. CDR3 DNA: TGTGCCAGCCGCCCCGGGAACTCCTACGAGCAGTACTTC. This chain uses TRBV27 with TRBJ2-7; D might be TRBD2 (5 bases). Germline lookup yields CDR1 MNHEY and CDR2 SMNVEV (reference sequence). Trimming took 8 bases from V and 0 from J, leaving 11 bases between them. The CDR3 contains 13 residues.